These 5 T cell receptor beta chains were sequenced from one sample in a study of CXCR3-negative and CXCR3-positive naive CD8 T cells. The libraries of TRB cDNA were constructed through 5' RACE using UMI labels. Following a re-call of the 5' RACE reads, TCRdb has one entry per CDR3 protein and lacks DNA. The sample holds 70,000 to 100,000 distinct CDR3 sequences. The sample was naive CXCR3- CD8+ T cells from blood. Described subset: CD45RO-CCR7+CD27+CD95- naive CD8+ T cells lacking CXCR3 (TNR3-). Every receptor here comes from a human donor in good health. Some clones in this sample may be carry-over from other donors' samples.

This chain connects TRBV29-1 to TRBJ1-2; TCRdb selects TRBD1, and the lack of DNA leaves this call unchecked. Germline assignment: CDR1 SQVTM and CDR2 ANQGSEA. The CDR3 covers 12 residues. CDR3 in amino acids: CSVPEGGGGYTF.

This chain links TRBV19 with TRBJ1-6. Germline lookup yields CDR1 LNHDA and CDR2 SQIVND (reference sequence). This CDR3 is built from 15 residues. The CDR3 loop reads CASSGSAGTNSPLHF.

The V gene is TRBV6-2 or TRBV6-3, the J gene TRBJ1-5. Germline V gene data show CDR1 as MNHEY and CDR2 as SVGEGT. The length of the CDR3 is 14 residues. The CDR3 region is CASRPIGGNQPQHF.

The gene calls are TRBV24-1 and TRBJ1-2; the TCRdb call, TRBD1, lacks DNA for checking. The CDR3 length is 15 residues. Germline assignment: CDR1 KGHDR and CDR2 SFDVKD. This chain's CDR3 is CATSDGTGTGYGYTF.

The genes are TRBV6-6 and TRBJ2-3; TCRdb's D call, TRBD1, is unchecked because there is no DNA. The CDR3 runs 16 residues. Germline CDR1 reads MNHNY; CDR2 reads SVGAGI (reference sequence). CDR3 loop: CASGPGWVGVSDTQYF.